Presented here are 5 T cell receptor beta chains from one specimen sequenced in a study of cytomegalovirus exposure and HLA in healthy donors. The primer mix had 60 Vbeta and 13 Jbeta primers. Repertoires were generated with immunoSEQ multiplex PCR, while TCRdb's copy carries only in-frame clones and drops some. Its clone listing holds approximately 38,000 clones. Sequenced input: PBMCs. These receptors were obtained from a man aged 30 to 45 in good health and CMV-seronegative.

The J gene is TRBJ2-1, the V gene TRBV19, with TRBD2 identical over 8 bases. Trimming cost V 3 bases and J 6 bases; bases outside gene matches: 13. The CDR3 extends over 17 amino acids. CDR1 and CDR2 (germline): LNHDA, SQIVND (reference sequence). The CDR3 DNA sequence: TGTGCCAGTAGTATGGCGGCTAGCGGGCGGGGCGGCAATGAGCAGTTCTTC. Its translation is CASSMAASGRGGNEQFF.

The chain joins TRBV9 to TRBJ1-4; no definite D call. This CDR3 spans 15 amino acids. Germline loops: CDR1 SGDLS, CDR2 YYNGEE. V was cut by 4 bases and J by 3 bases, with 13 bases left in between. CDR3 protein: CASSPYEGSNEKLFF. CDR3 DNA sequence: TGTGCCAGCAGCCCCTACGAGGGTTCTAATGAAAAACTGTTTTTT.

The V gene is TRBV6-5, the J gene TRBJ1-5; D ambiguous. The germline V gene encodes CDR1 MNHEY and CDR2 SVGAGI. This CDR3 is built from 13 residues. The V end lost 6 bases, the J end lost 5 bases, and 11 bases lay between the germline ends. For the CDR3, the DNA is TGTGCCAGCAGGGGCTGGCAGGATCAGCCCCAGCATTTT. Its protein is CASRGWQDQPQHF.

The V call is TRBV5-1, the J call TRBJ1-6, with D unclear. Trimming cost V 4 bases and J 6 bases, with 17 bases left between them. CDR3 size: 16 residues. Germline CDR1 SGHRS, CDR2 YFSETQ. The CDR3 DNA sequence: TGCGCCAGCAGCGCGGACCAAGGGAGAAGTAATTCACCCCTCCACTTT. As protein: CASSADQGRSNSPLHF.

This chain uses TRBV19 with TRBJ2-7; D possibly corresponds to TRBD1 (5 bases). Trimming took off 2 bases at V and 5 bases at J, with 16 bases between the two ends. The CDR3 covers 15 residues. The germline V gene encodes CDR1 LNHDA and CDR2 SQIVND (reference sequence). CDR3 loop: CASSIRLVRRDEQYF. DNA of the CDR3: TGTGCCAGTAGTATAAGATTGGTTCGCAGGGACGAGCAGTACTTC.